This T cell receptor (beta chain) was obtained from a study of blood T cell repertoires in COVID-19. Study summary: The cDNA or gDNA used as material had been derived from T cells, B-cell-depleted T cells, or PBMCs.

In the study's own analysis: Quantification of nucleated cells was approximated via reference gene primer amplification. Repertoires were generated with immunoSEQ multiplex PCR, while TCRdb's copy carries only in-frame clones and drops some. V, J and clone size are taken as reported in that table, and D and trimming were inferred from the DNA itself. The data hold about 220,000 clones, with around 80% observed a single time. The CDR3 has 17 amino acids. Trimming pared 0 bases from V and 5 bases from J, leaving 17 bases between. CDR1 is SGHDT, CDR2 YYEEEE, per germline. This clone was counted a few times.

The rearrangement joins TRBV5-6 to TRBJ2-2; weak D call: TRBD2 (5 bases). This receptor was taken from a man in his forties who had recovered from COVID-19. The sample was PBMCs or T cells enriched from blood (not recorded which). CDR3: CASSLAISGIRTGELFF. CDR3 in DNA: TGTGCCAGCAGCTTGGCCATTTCGGGGATACGGACCGGGGAGCTGTTTTTT.